Each of the 30 T cell receptor beta chains below was sequenced from the same sample in a study of T cell responses to AZD1222 COVID-19 vaccine. Only in-frame clones appear in the TCRdb table, and some are missing; sequencing was by immunoSEQ multiplex PCR. Of 100,000 to 150,000 clones in the sample, about 90% were seen once. The sequences come from peripheral blood, collected on day 0 of AZD1222 vaccination. These receptors originate from an adult in good health.

The rearrangement joins TRBV19 to TRBJ1-2; D not resolved. This CDR3 comprises 12 residues. V dropped 1 base and J dropped 9 bases, with 9 bases sitting between them. CDR1 is LNHDA and CDR2 is SQIVND in the germline V gene (reference sequence). CDR3 coding DNA: TGTGCCAGTAGTATAGCGGCAGCCAGCTACACCTTC. Encoded protein: CASSIAAASYTF.

The V gene is TRBV9, the J gene TRBJ2-3; the D gene is possibly TRBD1 (5 bases). From germline, CDR1 is SGDLS and CDR2 YYNGEE. The CDR3 runs to 15 residues. V was pared by 6 bases and J by 2 bases, with 16 bases between. The CDR3 bases are TGTGCCAGCATCCCAGGGTTCTCCGACACAGATACGCAGTATTTT. Translation: CASIPGFSDTDTQYF.

Only one count was recorded for this clone. The chain joins TRBV6-2 or TRBV6-3 to TRBJ1-2; D gene ambiguous. Looked up from germline, CDR1 is MNHEY and CDR2 is SVGEGT. The CDR3 loop spans 15 amino acids. V was trimmed by 0 bases and J by 2 bases, leaving 10 bases between them. CDR3 DNA: TGTGCCAGCAGTTACTCAGCGGTAACGAACTATGGCTACACCTTC. It specifies CASSYSAVTNYGYTF.

This chain connects TRBV5-1 to TRBJ2-7; 7 bases are a match to TRBD2. Germline V gene data show CDR1 as SGHRS and CDR2 as YFSETQ. V shed 1 base, J shed 6 bases, and the junction held 7 bases outside the gene matches. The CDR3 spans 14 residues. The CDR3 DNA sequence: TGCGCCAGCAGCTTGAGGACTAGTATGACCGAGCAGTACTTC. This gives the protein CASSLRTSMTEQYF.

This sequence joins TRBV30 and TRBJ2-1, with no clear D. V was shortened by 1 base and J by 0 bases, with 10 bases between the two germline ends. This CDR3 is built from 15 residues. The germline CDR1 and CDR2 sequences are GTSNPN and SVGIG (reference sequence). The CDR3 DNA reads TGTGCCTGGAGTGAGCTGACGAGCTCCTACAATGAGCAGTTCTTC. Protein: CAWSELTSSYNEQFF.

The rearrangement links TRBV19 to TRBJ2-5; 10 bases line up with TRBD1. CDR1 and CDR2 from the germline V gene are LNHDA and SQIVND (reference sequence). V lost 6 bases to trimming and J lost 6 bases; unmatched junction nucleotides: 4. CDR3 size: 13 residues. In nucleotides, the CDR3 is TGTGCCAGTAGGGGGGGACAGGGGCAGACCCAGTACTTC. As protein: CASRGGQGQTQYF.

V is TRBV27 and J is TRBJ1-2; no reliable D call. The V gene lost 5 bases and the J gene lost 10 bases, with 20 bases spanning the gap. Germline values: CDR1 MNHEY, CDR2 SMNVEV (reference sequence). CDR3 length: 14 amino acids. CDR3 nucleotide sequence: TGTGCCAGCAGTCCCCTGGGCGCCGAGCTTTACTACACCTTC. This sequence encodes CASSPLGAELYYTF.

The chain couples TRBV30 to TRBJ1-6; D call uncertain. Germline CDR1 and CDR2: GTSNPN and SVGIG (reference sequence). The CDR3 spans 14 residues. The V gene lost 0 bases and the J gene lost 7 bases, with 10 bases spanning the gap. CDR3 sequence reads: CAWSVGSRNSPLHF. Here the CDR3 DNA reads TGTGCCTGGAGTGTGGGGTCCCGAAATTCACCCCTCCACTTT. The whole variable domain, remainder taken from reference TRBV30 and TRBJ1-6, is SQTIHQWPATLVQPVGSPLSLECTVEGTSNPNLYWYRQAAGRGLQLLFYSVGIGQISSEVPQNLSASRPQDRQFILSSKKLLLSDSGFYLCAWSVGSRNSPLHFGNGTRLTVT.

The CDR3 nucleotides read TGTGCCAGCAGTTTGATCACAGATACGCAGTATTTT. It codes for CASSLITDTQYF. This rearrangement joins TRBV12-3 or TRBV12-4 to TRBJ2-3, with D uncertain. This CDR3 is built from 12 residues. Deletions cut 3 bases from V and 2 bases from J, with 3 bases between.

The chain couples TRBV5-1 to TRBJ2-3, with TRBD1 as a possible D gene (6 bases). This CDR3 contains 16 residues. Trimming left V 0 bases short and J 2 bases short, with 13 bases between. Germline assignment: CDR1 SGHRS and CDR2 YFSETQ. The CDR3 DNA sequence: TGCGCCAGCAGCTTGGTCGCAGGGGTGGCCACAGATACGCAGTATTTT. Protein sequence: CASSLVAGVATDTQYF.

The V call is TRBV7-6, the J call TRBJ2-7, with 9 positions matching TRBD1. Germline assignment: CDR1 SGHVS and CDR2 FNYEAQ. The V and J ends lost 5 bases and 3 bases, in that order; junction bases with no gene match: 2. This CDR3 has 13 residues. The CDR3 DNA sequence: TGTGCCAGCAGCATGGACAGGGGCTACGAGCAGTACTTC. Encoded protein: CASSMDRGYEQYF.

This chain joins TRBV12-3 or TRBV12-4 and TRBJ1-2; possible D gene TRBD1, 5 bases. Trimming took off 3 bases at V and 5 bases at J, with 10 bases between the two ends. The CDR3 runs to 13 residues. The CDR3 is CASSFGDGYGYTF. In DNA form, the CDR3 reads TGTGCCAGCAGTTTTGGGGACGGTTATGGCTACACCTTC.

This clone was found a few times. This chain links TRBV5-1 with TRBJ2-6; 11 nucleotides match TRBD1. CDR3 length: 20 amino acids. The V and J ends lost 1 base and 0 bases, in that order; junction bases with no gene match: 9. Germline CDR1 and CDR2: SGHRS and YFSETQ. The CDR3 sequence is CASSLFLGQGAPSGANVLTF. The CDR3 region has the DNA TGCGCCAGCAGCTTGTTTTTAGGACAGGGGGCACCCTCTGGGGCCAACGTCCTGACTTTC.

The J gene is TRBJ1-4, the V gene TRBV18, with a weak D call TRBD1 (6 bases). In germline, CDR1 is KGHSH, CDR2 LQKENI. The V end lost 3 bases, the J end lost 5 bases, and 7 bases lay between the germline ends. This CDR3 spans 13 amino acids. Here the CDR3 reads CASSPQGNEKLFF. As DNA, the CDR3 is TGTGCCAGCTCACCCCAGGGGAATGAAAAACTGTTTTTT.

CDR3 bases: TGTGCCAGCAGTACAACAGGGGGGGTTGGCAATCAGCCCCAGCATTTT. Translated, it gives CASSTTGGVGNQPQHF. The chain recombines TRBV2 with TRBJ1-5; TRBD1 aligns across 8 bases. J was trimmed by 2 bases and V by 5 bases; bases with no gene match: 8. Germline loops: CDR1 SNHLY, CDR2 FYNNEI. The CDR3 loop spans 16 amino acids.

V and J are TRBV30 and TRBJ2-1; either TRBD1 or TRBD2 may supply D (6 bases each). This CDR3 is 15 amino acids long. CDR1 is GTSNPN and CDR2 is SVGIG in the germline V gene (reference sequence). V dropped 4 bases and J dropped 4 bases, with 17 bases sitting between them. DNA of the CDR3: TGTGCCTGGACCCCCGGGGGCTCGACTTACAATGAGCAGTTCTTC. This codes for CAWTPGGSTYNEQFF.

J is TRBJ2-3 and V is TRBV27, with 7 nucleotides matching TRBD2. The CDR3 runs 16 residues. Germline V gives CDR1 MNHEY, CDR2 SMNVEV (reference sequence). The ends lost 5 bases at V and 2 bases at J; junction bases unmatched: 10. This CDR3 is CASSPLLARITDTQYF. CDR3 nucleotides: TGTGCCAGCAGTCCGCTACTAGCGAGAATCACAGATACGCAGTATTTT.

This chain uses TRBV6-5 with TRBJ2-1; TRBD2 is a possible D gene (6 bases). The V and J ends lost 8 bases and 4 bases respectively, with 18 bases between them. Germline CDR1 MNHEY, CDR2 SVGAGI. This CDR3 spans 15 amino acids. CDR3 bases: TGTGCCAGCGAGGGTAGGTGGAGGGGATACAATGAGCAGTTCTTC. As protein: CASEGRWRGYNEQFF.

CDR3 region: CASSQERGEPDTQYF. As DNA, the CDR3 is TGTGCCAGCAGCCAAGAGCGGGGGGAGCCAGATACGCAGTATTTT. The chain couples TRBV4-2 to TRBJ2-3; 8 nucleotides line up with TRBD2. Germline V gene lookup returns CDR1 LGHNA and CDR2 YNFKEQ. V lost 0 bases, J lost 4 bases, and 3 bases stayed unmatched. The CDR3 contains 15 residues.

V and J are TRBV11-2 and TRBJ1-2; no clear D gene. This CDR3 has 16 amino acids. The ends were cut back, 1 base at V and 2 bases at J, with 14 bases in the middle. CDR1 SGHAT and CDR2 FQNNGV come from the germline V gene. CDR3 amino acids: CASSLVGRYSNYGYTF. For the CDR3, the DNA is TGTGCCAGCAGCTTAGTTGGAAGGTACAGCAACTATGGCTACACCTTC. The variable domain in full, with the rest retrieved from reference TRBV11-2 and TRBJ1-2, is EAGVAQSPRYKIIEKRQSVAFWCNPISGHATLYWYQQILGQGPKLLIQFQNNGVVDDSQLPKDRFSAERLKGVDSTLKIQPAKLEDSAVYLCASSLVGRYSNYGYTFGSGTRLTVV.

The genes are TRBV11-2 and TRBJ2-7, with D hard to call. V lost 1 base to trimming and J lost 0 bases, with 10 bases between them. CDR1 is SGHAT and CDR2 is FQNNGV in the germline V gene. The length of the CDR3 is 15 residues. The CDR3 reads CASSLVGASSYEQYF. The CDR3 coding sequence is TGTGCCAGCAGCTTAGTTGGAGCCAGCTCCTACGAGCAGTACTTC.

The gene calls are TRBV6-6 and TRBJ2-5; perhaps TRBD2 as D (5 bases). Per the germline V gene, CDR1 is MNHNY and CDR2 is SVGAGI (reference sequence). The CDR3 length is 14 residues. V was pared by 6 bases and J by 4 bases, with 15 bases between. CDR3 loop: CASRSNVGRETQYF. The CDR3 DNA reads TGTGCCAGCAGGAGTAATGTGGGGAGAGAGACCCAGTACTTC.

The CDR3, as DNA: TGCGCCAGCAGCTCCTCCGGGGGGCCCTCCAATGAGCAGTTCTTC. Amino acid sequence: CASSSSGGPSNEQFF. The chain uses TRBV10-1 and TRBJ2-1; tentatively, D is TRBD2 (7 bases). CDR1 and CDR2 (germline): WNHNN, SYGVQD (reference sequence). V was clipped by 6 bases and J by 6 bases, with 18 bases between them. The CDR3 has 15 residues.

The chain links TRBV11-2 to TRBJ2-1; 12 bases map to TRBD2. CDR1 is SGHAT and CDR2 is FQNNGV in the germline V gene. V trimming: 5 bases; J trimming: 3 bases; junction bases outside the gene matches: 5. This CDR3 has 16 amino acids. The DNA of the CDR3 is TGTGCCAGCAGCCAGACTAGCGGGGGAGTCTACAATGAGCAGTTCTTC. Protein sequence: CASSQTSGGVYNEQFF.

The chain carries TRBV28 and TRBJ2-7; D not resolved. V shed 2 bases and J shed 6 bases, with 5 bases lying between them. The CDR3 runs to 11 residues. The germline CDR1 and CDR2 sequences are MDHEN and SYDVKM. CDR3 residues: CASSLAFEQYF. CDR3 nucleotide sequence: TGTGCCAGCAGTTTAGCGTTCGAGCAGTACTTC.

This clone came up once. V gene TRBV6-2 or TRBV6-3 combines with J gene TRBJ2-1; TRBD1 might be the D (5 bases). The CDR3 covers 14 residues. Trimming pared 6 bases from V and 0 bases from J, leaving 9 bases between. From germline, CDR1 is MNHEY and CDR2 SVGEGT. CDR3 in amino acids: CASSIRGSYNEQFF. For the CDR3, the DNA is TGTGCCAGCAGCATAAGGGGCTCCTACAATGAGCAGTTCTTC.

This clone is a singleton in its sample. The chain recombines TRBV10-3 with TRBJ2-3, with a tentative D call TRBD1 (6 bases). From germline, CDR1 is ENHRY and CDR2 SYGVKD. This CDR3 has 16 residues. The germline V and J ends were trimmed by 6 bases and 2 bases, with 18 bases remaining between them. The DNA of the CDR3 is TGTGCCATCAGCCTGACCCAGGGGCGTTTCACAGATACGCAGTATTTT. Its protein is CAISLTQGRFTDTQYF.

This clone was found once. The chain links TRBV19 to TRBJ1-2; TRBD1 matches 9 bases. The CDR3 contains 16 residues. Germline V gives CDR1 LNHDA, CDR2 SQIVND (reference sequence). J lost 0 bases, V lost 5 bases, and 7 bases had no gene match. Here the CDR3 DNA reads TGTGCCAGTAGTCGACAGGGGGACGGATCTAACTATGGCTACACCTTC. Translating gives CASSRQGDGSNYGYTF.

The chain joins TRBV2 to TRBJ1-4; D is perhaps TRBD1 (5 bases). The CDR3 is 14 residues long. The germline V gene has CDR1 SNHLY and CDR2 FYNNEI. Trimming stripped 6 bases from V and 7 bases from J, with 15 bases between. The CDR3 spells CASRLERGSEKLFF. CDR3 nucleotides: TGTGCCAGCAGGTTGGAGAGGGGAAGTGAAAAACTGTTTTTT.

The V gene is TRBV18, the J gene TRBJ1-1; D not resolved. This CDR3 region has 15 residues. Trimming left V 2 bases short and J 0 bases short, with 10 bases between. Germline values: CDR1 KGHSH, CDR2 LQKENI. As DNA, the CDR3 is TGTGCCAGCTCACCAGTAAACCAGATGAACACTGAAGCTTTCTTT. The encoded protein is CASSPVNQMNTEAFF.